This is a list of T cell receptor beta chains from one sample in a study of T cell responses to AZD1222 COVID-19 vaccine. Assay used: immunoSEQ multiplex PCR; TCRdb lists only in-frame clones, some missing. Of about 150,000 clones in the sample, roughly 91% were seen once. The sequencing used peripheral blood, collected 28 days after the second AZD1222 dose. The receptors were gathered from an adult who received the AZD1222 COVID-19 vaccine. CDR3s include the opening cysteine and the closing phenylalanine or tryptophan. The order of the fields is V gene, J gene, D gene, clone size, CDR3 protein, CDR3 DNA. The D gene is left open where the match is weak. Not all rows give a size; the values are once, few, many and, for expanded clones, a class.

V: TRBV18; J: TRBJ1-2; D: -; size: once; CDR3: CASSPPTGDIYGYTF; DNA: TGTGCCAGCTCACCGCCGACAGGCGACATCTATGGCTACACCTTC
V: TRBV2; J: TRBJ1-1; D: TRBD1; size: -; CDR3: CASSLYGTEMNTEAFF; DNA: TGTGCCAGCAGTCTATACGGGACAGAAATGAACACTGAAGCTTTCTTT
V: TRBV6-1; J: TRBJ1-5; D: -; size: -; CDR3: CASSEWRGLKHF; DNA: TGTGCCAGCAGTGAATGGAGGGGGTTAAAGCATTTT
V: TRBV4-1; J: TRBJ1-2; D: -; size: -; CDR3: CASSQDPGRANSNYGYTF; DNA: TGCGCCAGCAGCCAAGATCCGGGCAGGGCAAACTCTAACTATGGCTACACCTTC
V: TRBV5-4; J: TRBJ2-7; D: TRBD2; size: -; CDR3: CASSLGLAGGRREQYF; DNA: TGTGCCAGCAGCTTGGGACTAGCGGGGGGGCGCCGCGAGCAGTACTTC
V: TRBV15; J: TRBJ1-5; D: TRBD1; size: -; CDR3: CATSRGGQGIISNQPQHF; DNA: TGTGCCACCAGCAGGGGGGGACAGGGTATAATTAGCAATCAGCCCCAGCATTTT
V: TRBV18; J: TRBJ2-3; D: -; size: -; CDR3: CASSPSTDTQYF; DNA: TGTGCCAGCTCACCAAGCACAGATACGCAGTATTTT
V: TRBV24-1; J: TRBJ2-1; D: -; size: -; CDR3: CATSDRGSSYNEQFF; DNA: TGTGCCACCAGTGACCGGGGGAGCTCCTACAATGAGCAGTTCTTC
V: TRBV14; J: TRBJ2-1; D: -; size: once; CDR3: CASSRSGQNNEQFF; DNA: TGTGCCAGCAGCCGATCAGGACAAAACAATGAGCAGTTCTTC
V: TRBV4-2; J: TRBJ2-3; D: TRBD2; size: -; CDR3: CASSQELAGGPSTQYF; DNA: TGTGCCAGCAGCCAAGAACTAGCGGGGGGGCCGAGTACGCAGTATTTT